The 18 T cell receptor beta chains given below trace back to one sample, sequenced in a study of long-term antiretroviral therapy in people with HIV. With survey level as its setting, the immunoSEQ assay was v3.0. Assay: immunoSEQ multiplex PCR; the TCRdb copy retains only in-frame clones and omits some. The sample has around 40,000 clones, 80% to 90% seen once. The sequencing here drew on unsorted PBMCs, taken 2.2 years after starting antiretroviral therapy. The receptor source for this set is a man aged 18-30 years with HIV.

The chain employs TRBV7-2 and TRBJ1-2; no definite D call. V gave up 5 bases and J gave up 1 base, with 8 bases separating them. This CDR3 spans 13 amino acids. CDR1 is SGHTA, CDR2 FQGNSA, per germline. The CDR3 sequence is CASSADRNYGYTF. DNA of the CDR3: TGTGCCAGCAGCGCCGACCGTAACTATGGCTACACCTTC.

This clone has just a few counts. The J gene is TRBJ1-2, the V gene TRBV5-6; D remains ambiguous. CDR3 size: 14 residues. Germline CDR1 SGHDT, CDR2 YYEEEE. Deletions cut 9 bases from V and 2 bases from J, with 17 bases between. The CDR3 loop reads CATPRRLRNYGYTF. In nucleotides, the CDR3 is TGTGCCACCCCCCGCCGGCTGCGGAACTATGGCTACACCTTC. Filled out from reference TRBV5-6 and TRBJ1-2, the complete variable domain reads DAGVTQSPTHLIKTRGQQVTLRCSPKSGHDTVSWYQQALGQGPQFIFQYYEEEERQRGNFPDRFSGHQFPNYSSELNVNALLLGDSALYLCATPRRLRNYGYTFGSGTRLTVV.

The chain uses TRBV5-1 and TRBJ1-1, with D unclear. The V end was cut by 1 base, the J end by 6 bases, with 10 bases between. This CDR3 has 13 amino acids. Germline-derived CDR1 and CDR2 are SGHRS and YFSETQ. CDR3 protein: CASSLPTLSEAFF. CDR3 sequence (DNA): TGCGCCAGCAGCTTGCCTACGCTTTCTGAAGCTTTCTTT.

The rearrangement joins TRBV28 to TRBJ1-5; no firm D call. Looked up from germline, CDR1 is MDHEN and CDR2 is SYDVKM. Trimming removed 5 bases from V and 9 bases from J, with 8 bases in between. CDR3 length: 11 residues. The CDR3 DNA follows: TGTGCCAGCAGTCTCGGTTGGCCCCAGCATTTT. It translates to CASSLGWPQHF. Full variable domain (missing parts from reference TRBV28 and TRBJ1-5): DVKVTQSSRYLVKRTGEKVFLECVQDMDHENMFWYRQDPGLGLRLIYFSYDVKMKEKGDIPEGYSVSREKKERFSLILESASTNQTSMYLCASSLGWPQHFGDGTRLSIL.

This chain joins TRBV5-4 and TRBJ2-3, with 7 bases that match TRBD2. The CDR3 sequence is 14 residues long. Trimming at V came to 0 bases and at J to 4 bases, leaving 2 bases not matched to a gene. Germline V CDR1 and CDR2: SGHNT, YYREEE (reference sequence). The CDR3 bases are TGTGCCAGCAGCTTGGGGCTAGCGGCAGATACGCAGTATTTT. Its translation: CASSLGLAADTQYF.

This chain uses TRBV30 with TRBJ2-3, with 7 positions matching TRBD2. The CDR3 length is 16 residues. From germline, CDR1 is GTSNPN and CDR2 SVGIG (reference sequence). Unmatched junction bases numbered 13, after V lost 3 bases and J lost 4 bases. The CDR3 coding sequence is TGTGCCTGGAGCCCGGCCCCCCGACTAGCTTCAGATACGCAGTATTTT. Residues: CAWSPAPRLASDTQYF. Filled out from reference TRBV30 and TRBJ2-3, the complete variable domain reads SQTIHQWPATLVQPVGSPLSLECTVEGTSNPNLYWYRQAAGRGLQLLFYSVGIGQISSEVPQNLSASRPQDRQFILSSKKLLLSDSGFYLCAWSPAPRLASDTQYFGPGTRLTVL.

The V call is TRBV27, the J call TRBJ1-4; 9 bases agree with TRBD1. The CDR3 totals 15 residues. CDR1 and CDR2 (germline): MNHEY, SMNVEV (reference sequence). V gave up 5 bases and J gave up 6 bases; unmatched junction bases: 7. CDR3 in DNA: TGTGCCAGCAGTGTCACCGGGACAGGGTATGAAAAACTGTTTTTT. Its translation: CASSVTGTGYEKLFF.

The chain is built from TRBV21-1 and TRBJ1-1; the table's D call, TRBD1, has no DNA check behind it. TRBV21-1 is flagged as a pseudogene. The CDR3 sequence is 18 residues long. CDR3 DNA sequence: TGTGCCAGCAGCATCTACCTGCGATGGGGCCCGCGAAGTACTGAAGCTTTCTTT. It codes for CASSIYLRWGPRSTEAFF.

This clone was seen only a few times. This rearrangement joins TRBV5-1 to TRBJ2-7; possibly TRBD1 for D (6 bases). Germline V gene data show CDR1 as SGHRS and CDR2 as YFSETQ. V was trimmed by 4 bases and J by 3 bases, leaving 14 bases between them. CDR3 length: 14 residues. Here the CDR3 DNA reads TGCGCCAGCAGCGTCGTTGGGGGCGACTACGAGCAGTACTTC. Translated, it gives CASSVVGGDYEQYF.

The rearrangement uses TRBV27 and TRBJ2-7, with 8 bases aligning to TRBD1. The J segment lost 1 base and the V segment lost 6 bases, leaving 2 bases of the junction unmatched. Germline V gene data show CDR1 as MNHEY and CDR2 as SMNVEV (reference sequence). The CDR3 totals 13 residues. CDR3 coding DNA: TGTGCCAGCAGAAGACAGGGGTCCTACGAGCAGTACTTC. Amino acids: CASRRQGSYEQYF.

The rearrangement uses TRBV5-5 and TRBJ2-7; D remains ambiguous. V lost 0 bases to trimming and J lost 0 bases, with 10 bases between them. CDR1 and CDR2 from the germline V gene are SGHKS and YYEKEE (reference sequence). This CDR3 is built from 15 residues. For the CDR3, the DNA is TGTGCCAGCAGCTTGGAACGGGTCCTCTCCTACGAGCAGTACTTC. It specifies CASSLERVLSYEQYF. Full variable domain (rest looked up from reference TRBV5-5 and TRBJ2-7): DAGVTQSPTHLIKTRGQQVTLRCSPISGHKSVSWYQQVLGQGPQFIFQYYEKEERGRGNFPDRFSARQFPNYSSELNVNALLLGDSALYLCASSLERVLSYEQYFGPGTRLTVT.

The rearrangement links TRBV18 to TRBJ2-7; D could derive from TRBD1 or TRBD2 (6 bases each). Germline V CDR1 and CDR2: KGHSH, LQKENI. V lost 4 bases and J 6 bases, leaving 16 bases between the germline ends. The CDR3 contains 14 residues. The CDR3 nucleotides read TGTGCCAGCTCACGAGACCAGGGGACTGGCGAGCAGTACTTC. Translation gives CASSRDQGTGEQYF.

This CDR3 is CASSRLIPSGNTIYF. The CDR3 DNA is TGCGCCAGCAGCCGCCTAATCCCTTCTGGAAACACCATATATTTT. The chain is built from TRBV4-1 and TRBJ1-3; D ambiguous. The CDR3 loop spans 15 amino acids. The V gene lost 4 bases and the J gene lost 1 base, with 11 bases spanning the gap. The germline CDR1 and CDR2 sequences are MGHRA and YSYEKL.

CDR3 residues: CASSSETGPQHF. DNA for the CDR3: TGTGCCAGCAGTTCTGAGACTGGGCCCCAGCATTTT. The chain has TRBV27 and TRBJ1-5; no clear D gene. V was pared by 4 bases and J by 9 bases, with 10 bases between. The germline CDR1 and CDR2 sequences are MNHEY and SMNVEV (reference sequence). The CDR3 has 12 amino acids.

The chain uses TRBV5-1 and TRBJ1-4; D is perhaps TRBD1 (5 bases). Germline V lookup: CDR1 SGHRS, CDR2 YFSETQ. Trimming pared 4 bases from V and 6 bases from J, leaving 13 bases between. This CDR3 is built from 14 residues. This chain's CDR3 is CASSMTAGDEKLFF. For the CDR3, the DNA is TGCGCCAGCAGCATGACAGCCGGGGATGAAAAACTGTTTTTT.

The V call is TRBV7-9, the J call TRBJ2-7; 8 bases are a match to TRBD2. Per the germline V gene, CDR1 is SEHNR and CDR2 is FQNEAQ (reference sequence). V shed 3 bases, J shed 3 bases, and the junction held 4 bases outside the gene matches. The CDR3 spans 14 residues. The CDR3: CASSFGLASYEQYF. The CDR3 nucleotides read TGTGCCAGCAGCTTCGGACTAGCAAGCTACGAGCAGTACTTC.

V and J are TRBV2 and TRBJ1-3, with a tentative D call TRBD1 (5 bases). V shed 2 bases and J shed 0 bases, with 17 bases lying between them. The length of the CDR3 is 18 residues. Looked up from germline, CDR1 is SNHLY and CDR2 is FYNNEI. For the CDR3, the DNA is TGTGCCAGCAGTGAAAGGGGACTGGGCCGGGGCTCTGGAAACACCATATATTTT. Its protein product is CASSERGLGRGSGNTIYF. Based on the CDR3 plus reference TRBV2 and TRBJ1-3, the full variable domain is EPEVTQTPSHQVTQMGQEVILRCVPISNHLYFYWYRQILGQKVEFLVSFYNNEISEKSEIFDDQFSVERPDGSNFTLKIRSTKLEDSAMYFCASSERGLGRGSGNTIYFGEGSWLTVV.

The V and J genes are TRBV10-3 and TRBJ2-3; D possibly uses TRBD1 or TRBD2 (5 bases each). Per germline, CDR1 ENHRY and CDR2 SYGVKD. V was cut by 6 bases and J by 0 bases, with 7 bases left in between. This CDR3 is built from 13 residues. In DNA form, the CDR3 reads TGTGCCATCAGACGGGACAGCACAGATACGCAGTATTTT. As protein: CAIRRDSTDTQYF.